The rows below give T cell receptor beta chains drawn from one sample of a study of regulatory T cells in long-lasting Graves disease. TCRdb reprocessed the multiplex PCR reads with MiXCR, giving one entry per CDR3 protein. The sample carries 300,000 to 350,000 distinct CDR3 sequences, 15% to 20% recorded once. The starting material was peripheral blood mononuclear cells (PBMCs), obtained when the disease was refractory, from a patient treated with antithyroid drugs. These receptors all come from a female donor with Graves disease. The CDR3 runs from the conserved cysteine through the conserved F or W. Each record gives: clone size, J gene, V gene, D gene, CDR3 protein, CDR3 DNA. A D gene is named only where the DNA matches it firmly. Clone size, where shown, is once, few, many, or a class for clones that have expanded.

>.|TRBJ2-1|TRBV11-2|.
CASSLSVELNEQFF
TGTGCCAGCAGCTTGTCGGTGGAATTGAATGAGCAGTTCTTC
>.|TRBJ1-2|TRBV10-3|TRBD1
CAISETPGGDYGYTF
TGTGCCATCAGTGAAACCCCAGGGGGCGACTATGGCTACACCTTC
>.|TRBJ2-7|TRBV7-8|TRBD2
CASSLALANEQYF
TGTGCCAGCAGCTTAGCACTAGCGAACGAGCAGTACTTC
>many|TRBJ2-7|TRBV27|TRBD2
CASRRSGGTPYEQYF
TGTGCCAGCAGACGTAGCGGGGGGACTCCCTACGAGCAGTACTTC
>.|TRBJ2-1|TRBV18|.
CASSPGADHNEQFF
TGTGCCAGCTCACCAGGGGCAGACCACAATGAGCAGTTCTTC
>.|TRBJ2-7|TRBV28|.
CASTQGRWDEQYF
TGTGCCAGCACCCAGGGGCGGTGGGACGAGCAGTACTTC
>many|TRBJ1-1|TRBV6-1|TRBD1
CASIRDRNTEAFF
TGTGCCAGCATCAGGGACAGGAACACTGAAGCTTTCTTT
>many|TRBJ2-4|TRBV29-1|.
CSATGLAKNIQYF
TGCAGCGCCACCGGACTAGCCAAAAACATTCAGTACTTC
>many|TRBJ1-1|TRBV20-1|.
CSGGVQHTEAFF
TGCAGTGGCGGGGTCCAGCACACTGAAGCTTTCTTT
>once|TRBJ2-3|TRBV5-1|TRBD1
CASSWGQGFADTQYF
TGCGCCAGCAGCTGGGGACAGGGCTTTGCAGATACGCAGTATTTT
>few|TRBJ2-5|TRBV3-1|.
CASSLSGDTQETQHF
TGTGCCAGCAGCCTTTCCGGGGACACTCAAGAGACCCAGCACTTC
>.|TRBJ1-5|TRBV11-2|.
CASSLGSSGSNQPQHF
TGTGCCAGCAGCTTAGGTTCCTCGGGTAGCAATCAGCCCCAGCATTTT
>many|TRBJ1-2|TRBV3-1|TRBD1
CASSQGQGVNYGYTF
TGTGCCAGCAGCCAAGGACAGGGAGTGAACTATGGCTACACCTTC
>many|TRBJ2-5|TRBV11-2|.
CASSFRGPQETQYF
TGTGCCAGCAGCTTCCGGGGCCCACAAGAGACCCAGTACTTC
>many|TRBJ2-7|TRBV6-1|.
CASGGGWVGYEQYF
TGTGCCAGCGGTGGTGGATGGGTCGGCTACGAGCAGTACTTC
>many|TRBJ1-5|TRBV5-1|.
CASSPGNGVDQPQHF
TGCGCCAGCAGCCCCGGGAATGGGGTAGACCAGCCCCAGCATTTT
>.|TRBJ1-1|TRBV7-6|.
CASSPSLGVNTEAFF
TGTGCCAGCAGCCCCTCGCTTGGGGTGAACACTGAAGCTTTCTTT
>few|TRBJ2-5|TRBV20-1|TRBD1
CSAIRTGQETQYF
TGCAGTGCTATAAGGACAGGGCAAGAGACCCAGTACTTC
>few|TRBJ2-7|TRBV10-2|TRBD2
CASTETTSGRYEQYF
TGCGCCAGCACCGAAACGACTAGCGGGAGGTACGAGCAGTACTTC
>few|TRBJ1-1|TRBV7-9|.
CASSLASQSNTEAFF
TGTGCCAGCAGCTTAGCGAGTCAGTCGAACACTGAAGCTTTCTTT
>few|TRBJ2-1|TRBV24-1|TRBD2
CATSDGTSGRQGLTYNEQFF
TGTGCCACCAGTGATGGGACTAGCGGGAGGCAAGGGCTAACCTACAATGAGCAGTTCTTC
>few|TRBJ1-3|TRBV7-9|.
CASSLAVGTGNTIYF
TGTGCCAGCAGCTTAGCCGTCGGGACTGGAAACACCATATATTTT
>few|TRBJ1-4|TRBV10-3|.
CAPPGPSTNEKLFF
TGTGCCCCCCCGGGACCCTCAACTAATGAAAAACTGTTTTTT
>few|TRBJ2-5|TRBV20-1|.
CSARDRLDYRETQYF
TGCAGTGCTAGAGATCGGTTGGACTACCGCGAGACCCAGTACTTC
>.|TRBJ2-1|TRBV11-3|TRBD1
CASSQDRAHNEQFF
TGTGCCAGCAGCCAGGACAGGGCCCACAATGAGCAGTTCTTC
>many|TRBJ2-7|TRBV28|.
CASIEGGSSYEQYF
TGTGCCAGCATCGAGGGCGGCAGCTCCTACGAGCAGTACTTC
>many|TRBJ2-4|TRBV2|.
CASRGLAKNIQYF
TGTGCCAGCAGAGGGCTAGCCAAAAACATTCAGTACTTC
>.|TRBJ2-2|TRBV19|.
CASSTLPTGELFF
TGTGCCAGTAGTACATTACCCACCGGGGAGCTGTTTTTT
>many|TRBJ1-2|TRBV18|.
CASSPVKGGYTF
TGTGCCAGCTCACCAGTGAAGGGAGGCTACACCTTC
>many|TRBJ1-2|TRBV29-1|TRBD1
CSVEGQGYYGYTF
TGCAGCGTTGAAGGACAGGGCTACTATGGCTACACCTTC
>few|TRBJ1-3|TRBV7-2|TRBD1
CASSLMRDRGSGNTIYF
TGTGCCAGCAGCTTGATGAGGGACAGGGGTTCTGGAAACACCATATATTTT
>many|TRBJ2-7|TRBV13|.
CASSTRFGVAEQYF
TGTGCCAGCAGCACCCGGTTCGGTGTCGCCGAGCAGTACTTC
>few|TRBJ1-6|TRBV27|.
CASSLRRTGSFNYSPLHF
TGTGCCAGCAGTTTACGTCGAACCGGGTCATTCAACTATTCACCCCTCCACTTT
>many|TRBJ1-2|TRBV24-1|TRBD1
CATSDSDRGQGYTF
TGTGCCACCAGTGACTCAGACAGGGGGCAAGGCTACACCTTC
>many|TRBJ1-3|TRBV28|.
CASSSGGAQKSGNTIYF
TGTGCCAGCAGTTCGGGGGGGGCGCAGAAGTCAGGAAACACCATATATTTT
>.|TRBJ1-3|TRBV2|TRBD1
CASRVDRVRAFSGNTIYF
TGTGCCAGCAGGGTCGACAGGGTACGGGCCTTCTCTGGAAACACCATATATTTT
>.|TRBJ2-5|TRBV5-1|.
CASSLADEYQETRYF
TGCGCCAGCAGCTTGGCAGATGAGTACCAAGAGACCCGGTACTTC
>many|TRBJ1-6|TRBV13|.
CASSRWGQEYSPLHF
TGTGCCAGCAGCCGCTGGGGGCAGGAGTATTCACCCCTCCACTTT
>.|TRBJ1-1|TRBV4-1|.
CASSPLSGSNMNTEAFF
TGCGCCAGCAGCCCCCTATCAGGGTCCAACATGAACACTGAAGCTTTCTTT
>few|TRBJ2-7|TRBV5-1|TRBD1
CASSLAAGTGGYEQYF
TGCGCCAGCAGCTTGGCCGCCGGGACAGGGGGCTACGAGCAGTACTTC
>.|TRBJ2-7|TRBV20-1|TRBD2
CSANQGLAGTYEQYF
TGCAGTGCTAACCAGGGACTAGCGGGAACCTACGAGCAGTACTTC
>.|TRBJ2-2|TRBV4-2|TRBD2
CASSQAQREGAGELFF
TGTGCCAGCAGCCAAGCCCAGCGGGAGGGTGCCGGGGAGCTGTTTTTT
>.|TRBJ2-3|TRBV29-1|.
CSHTRADTQYF
TGCAGCCACACGAGGGCGGATACGCAGTATTTT
>many|TRBJ1-2|TRBV7-6|.
CASSLKENYGYTF
TGTGCCAGCAGCTTAAAAGAGAACTATGGCTACACCTTC